The entry below gives a single T cell receptor beta chain sequence along with its context. Its antigen is still unknown. This specimen comes from a study of cytomegalovirus exposure and HLA in healthy donors. Use of 60 Vbeta and 13 Jbeta primers characterized the PCR. Original processing notes: There were around 77 million unique TCR beta chains by a later count, and 10 million to 12 million of them were shared. Method: immunoSEQ multiplex PCR; TCRdb's copy keeps in-frame clones and lacks some. V, J and clone size are taken as reported in that table, and D and trimming were inferred from the DNA itself. Of 170,000 or so clones in the sample, 70% to 90% were seen once. Study conclusions and caveats: The authors enumerated around 150 TCR beta chains as linked to cytomegalovirus. A later analysis linked a missense DCLRE1C variant to TCR beta V- and J-gene trimming.

Looked up from germline, CDR1 is LNHDA and CDR2 is SQIVND (reference sequence). There are 15 residues in the CDR3. V dropped 5 bases and J dropped 8; count of bases not matched to a gene: 12. The sequenced sample consisted of PBMCs. The origin of this receptor is a girl aged 5-17 years in good health and CMV-seropositive. The chain links TRBV19 to TRBJ1-2; 9 nucleotides line up with TRBD1. CDR3: CASSLGQGTSFGYTF. DNA for the CDR3: TGTGCCAGTAGTCTAGGACAGGGGACTTCCTTCGGCTACACCTTC.